This note documents a single T cell receptor (beta chain) sequence. This clonotype was observed many times. Its antigen is currently not known. Base quality data are lacking; no much larger clone is found one base away. To synthesize cDNA, template-switch 5'RACE was performed with a primer carrying a 10-nucleotide random unique molecular identifier so that each TCR transcript was tagged. Each sequencing run produced over 170 million TCR-beta sequences covering 15-18 subjects. Total RNA was extracted with the RNeasy kit. TCR-beta VDJ regions were amplified with primers for the TCR constant region and the 5'RACE anchor, using the KAPA Real-time Library Amplification kit. A first PCR added sample indexes and Illumina adaptors, after which a second PCR increased the library yield. After Ampure bead purification, the roughly 650 bp TCR product was size-selected on a 2% E-gel SizeSelection system. Before pooling, library quality was checked on a Bioanalyzer, concentration was measured with Qubit, and libraries were quantified with the Kapa Library Quantification kit. An Illumina HiSeq 2500 sequenced the libraries paired-end 2 x 150 bp. To increase sequence diversity, about 25-31% phiX was spiked into each library pool. The source study handled its data this way. Quality-filtered reads were processed with the UMI-based MiGEC pipeline, and over 90% of raw TCR sequences were removed by the MiGEC pipeline during error correction. VDJ genes were aligned to IMGT germline references, and each clonotype was defined by a unique CDR3 amino acid sequence together with V-J genes. Clonal expansion, Shannon diversity and CDR3 relatedness were evaluated with VDJtools (CalcPairwiseDistances, ClusterSamples), while phylogenetic trees were built in CLCbio workbench. Clones with at least 8 unique UMIs were defined as expanded, with this threshold being based on coefficient-of-variation modelling across technical triplicates. TCRdb cleaned the public reads at Q25 with fastp, built clones with MiXCR and kept in-frame beta chains. All rows with the same CDR3 protein become a single entry with the most common DNA and genes. The authors' filters were not applied to this entry. This sample comprises tens of thousands of distinct CDR3 sequences, 4.5% to 7.5% of them detected only once. The ten biggest clones cover 6.5% to 9.5% of the sample.

This specimen's time point label, interpreted: longitudinal time-point 2. Libraries from unsorted PBMCs were made from 2 million PBMCs kept in RNAlater at -80 degrees C until RNA extraction. Multiple sclerosis patients were enrolled in a US clinical protocol evaluating disease progression by magnetic resonance imaging. Peripheral blood underwent Ficoll-Hypaque density gradient centrifugation to isolate PBMCs, which were then cryopreserved in liquid nitrogen. The junction shows trimming of 7 bases on V and 2 bases on J, plus 8 bases between the germline ends. The CDR3, cysteine through phenylalanine, is 13 amino acids long. Only CDR3 DNA remains: 39 bases, in frame from the first base. From the germline V gene, CDR1 is SGHTA and CDR2 is FQGNSA. This entry is derived from a study of neurological immune-mediated disorders (dated by TCRdb to about 2019). For context, the study as a whole: Of the roughly 35 multiple sclerosis patients, some 30 had relapsing-remitting MS and 3 had secondary progressive MS. The approximately 110 TCR-beta libraries included longitudinal samples, technical triplicates and paired sorted CD4+ and CD8+ T-cell subsets alongside PBMC samples. The cohort included approximately 70 subjects: roughly 15 with HAM/TSP, some 34 with multiple sclerosis, and roughly 20 healthy controls. Each longitudinal HAM/TSP and healthy donor was sampled at 3 time-points spaced at about 3-45 month intervals. Peripheral blood TCR-beta repertoires from patients with HTLV-I-associated myelopathy (HAM/TSP), patients with multiple sclerosis, and healthy controls were compared in the study using UMI-based sequencing.

The investigation overall reported the following: No clinical or MRI features were associated with the MS cluster, and the authors said that larger cohorts are needed. No identical CDR3 amino acid sequences were found to be shared among expanded clones across subjects, suggesting that TCR-beta repertoires were private in all groups. Repertoires from 18 of 34 MS patients were grouped by phylogenetic analysis into a cluster of related CDR3 sequences, suggesting a possible repertoire-level signature. TCR clonal expansion was highest in HAM/TSP patients and lowest in MS patients, with MS patients falling below even healthy controls.

The sample taken for sequencing was PBMCs. The chain is assembled from TRBV7-2 and TRBJ2-2; the D gene is perhaps TRBD1, on 5 matching bases. The sequence derives from a woman aged 55 to 70 with multiple sclerosis. The bases are TGTGCCAGCAAAGGACAAAACACCGGGGAGCTGTTTTTT. Translated, it reads CASKGQNTGELFF.